The following is a T cell receptor beta chain sequence with its context. What it binds is not known. This sample was taken from a study of regulatory T cells in long-lasting Graves disease. Time point of the sample: persistent/refractory GD, antithyroid drugs over 5 years with positive TRAb. Isolated PBMC RNA provided the starting material for the TCR library. Staff drew roughly 9 milliliters of peripheral blood into EDTA tubes. Study findings and constraints: Patients with persistent disease showed a bias toward TRBV28, TRBJ1-2 and TRBJ2-5.

Arm-PCR of CDR3 regions and iRepertoire HTBI primers were used to build TCR beta libraries. TCRdb itself ran the multiplex PCR reads through MiXCR, one entry per CDR3 protein. There are about 430,000 distinct CDR3 sequences in the sample; around 20% occur only once, and more than 13% lies in the top ten. The germline V gene encodes CDR1 DFQATT and CDR2 SNEGSKA (reference sequence). With V trimmed by 6 bases and J by 7 bases, 5 bases remained unmatched. CDR3 size: 12 residues. This rearrangement joins TRBV20-1 to TRBJ1-2; 10 nucleotides agree with TRBD1. Sequenced here: peripheral blood mononuclear cells (PBMCs), sampled when the disease was refractory, from a patient treated with antithyroid drugs. The clonotype was recovered from a female donor with Graves disease. The CDR3 protein is CSARTGGSGYTF. DNA of the CDR3: TGCAGTGCCAGGACAGGGGGTAGTGGCTACACCTTC.